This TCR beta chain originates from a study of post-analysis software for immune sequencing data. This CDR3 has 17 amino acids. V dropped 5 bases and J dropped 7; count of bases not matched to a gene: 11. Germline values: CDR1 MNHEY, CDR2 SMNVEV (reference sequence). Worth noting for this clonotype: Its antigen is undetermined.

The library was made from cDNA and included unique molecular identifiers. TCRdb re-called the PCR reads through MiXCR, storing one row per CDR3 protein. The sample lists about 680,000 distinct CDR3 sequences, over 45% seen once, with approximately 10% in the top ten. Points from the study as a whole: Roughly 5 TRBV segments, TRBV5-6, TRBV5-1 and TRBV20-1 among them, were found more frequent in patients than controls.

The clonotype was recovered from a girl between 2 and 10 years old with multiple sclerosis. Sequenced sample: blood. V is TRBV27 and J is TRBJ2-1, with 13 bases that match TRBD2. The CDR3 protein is CASSVTPLAGGLNEQFF. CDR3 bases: TGTGCCAGCAGTGTAACACCACTAGCGGGGGGGCTTAATGAGCAGTTCTTC.